The clone carrying this T cell receptor beta chain was detected only a few times. What it binds is unknown. The record originates from a study of cytomegalovirus exposure and HLA in healthy donors. Overall study results and limits: Using a false discovery rate of 0.05, a later analysis showed that roughly 16,000 TCR beta sequences were associated with HLA alleles.

Vbeta (60) and Jbeta (13) primers were used in the PCR. Only in-frame clones appear in the TCRdb table, and some are missing; sequencing was by immunoSEQ multiplex PCR. Of about 170,000 clones in the sample, under 80% are singletons; the top ten hold 2% to 2.5%. Germline CDR1 is SGHKS and CDR2 is YYEKEE (reference sequence). Trimming removed 3 bases from V and 5 bases from J; junction bases left unmatched: 10. The CDR3 is 17 residues long. The sequenced material came from PBMCs. The sequence derives from a human donor in good health. This chain joins TRBV5-5 and TRBJ1-5; 11 bases are shared with TRBD1. CDR3 nucleotide sequence: TGTGCCAGCAGCTCTAGGACAGGGGGCACGAGAGATCAGCCCCAGCATTTT. Translated, it gives CASSSRTGGTRDQPQHF.